This record concerns one T cell receptor beta chain sequence. Method: immunoSEQ multiplex PCR; TCRdb's copy keeps in-frame clones and lacks some. The sample has 200,000 to 250,000 clones; approximately 84% are singletons. These data originate in a study of blood T cell repertoires in COVID-19. The CDR3 is made up of 13 amino acids. V shed 6 bases and J shed 4 bases, with 12 bases lying between them. Germline CDR1 is SGHTA and CDR2 is FQGNSA. This TCR came from a man in his forties who had recovered from COVID-19. The rearrangement uses TRBV7-2 and TRBJ1-1, with TRBD1 as a possible D gene (6 bases). Sequencing was performed on PBMCs or T cells enriched from blood (not recorded which). As DNA, the CDR3 is TGTGCCAGCAGTAGAACCAGGGGCACTGAAGCTTTCTTT. Translation gives CASSRTRGTEAFF.